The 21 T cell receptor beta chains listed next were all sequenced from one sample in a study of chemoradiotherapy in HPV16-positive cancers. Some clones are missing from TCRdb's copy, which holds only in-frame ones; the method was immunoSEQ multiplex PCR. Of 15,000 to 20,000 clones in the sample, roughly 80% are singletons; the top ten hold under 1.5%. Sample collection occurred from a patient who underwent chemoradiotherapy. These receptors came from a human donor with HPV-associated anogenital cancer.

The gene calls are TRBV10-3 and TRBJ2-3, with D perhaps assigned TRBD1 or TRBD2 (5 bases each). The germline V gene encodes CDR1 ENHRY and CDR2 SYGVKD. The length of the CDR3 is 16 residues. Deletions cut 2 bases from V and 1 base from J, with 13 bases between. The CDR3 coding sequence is TGTGCCATCAGTGAGGGGGACGGCCGTGGCACAGATACGCAGTATTTT. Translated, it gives CAISEGDGRGTDTQYF.

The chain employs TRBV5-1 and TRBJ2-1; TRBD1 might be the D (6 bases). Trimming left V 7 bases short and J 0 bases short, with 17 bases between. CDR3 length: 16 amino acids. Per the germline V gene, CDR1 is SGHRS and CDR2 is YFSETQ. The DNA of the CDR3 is TGCGCCAGCTACGCGTTGACAGGAGACTCCTACAATGAGCAGTTCTTC. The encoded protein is CASYALTGDSYNEQFF.

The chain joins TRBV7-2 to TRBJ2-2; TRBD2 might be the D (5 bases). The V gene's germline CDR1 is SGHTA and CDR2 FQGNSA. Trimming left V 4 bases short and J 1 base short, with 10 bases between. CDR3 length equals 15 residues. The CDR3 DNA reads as TGTGCCAGCAGCTCCCAGCGGTTGAACACCGGGGAGCTGTTTTTT. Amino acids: CASSSQRLNTGELFF.

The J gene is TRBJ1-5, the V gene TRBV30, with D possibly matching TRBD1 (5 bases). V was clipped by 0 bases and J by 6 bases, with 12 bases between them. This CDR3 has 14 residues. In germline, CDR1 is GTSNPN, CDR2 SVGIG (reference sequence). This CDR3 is CAWSVSGRGQPQHF. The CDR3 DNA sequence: TGTGCCTGGAGTGTGTCAGGGAGGGGTCAGCCCCAGCATTTT.

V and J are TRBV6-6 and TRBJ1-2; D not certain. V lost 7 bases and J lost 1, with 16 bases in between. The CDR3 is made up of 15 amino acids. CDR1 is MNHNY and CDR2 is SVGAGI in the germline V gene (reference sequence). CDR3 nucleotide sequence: TGTGCCAGCACCACGTCGACCCAAAATAACTATGGCTACACCTTC. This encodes CASTTSTQNNYGYTF.

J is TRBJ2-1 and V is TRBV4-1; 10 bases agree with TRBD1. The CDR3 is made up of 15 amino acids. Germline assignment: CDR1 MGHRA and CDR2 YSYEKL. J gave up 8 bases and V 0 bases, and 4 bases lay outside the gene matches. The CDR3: CASSQEGTGVHEQFF. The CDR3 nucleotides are TGCGCCAGCAGCCAAGAGGGGACAGGGGTTCATGAGCAGTTCTTC.

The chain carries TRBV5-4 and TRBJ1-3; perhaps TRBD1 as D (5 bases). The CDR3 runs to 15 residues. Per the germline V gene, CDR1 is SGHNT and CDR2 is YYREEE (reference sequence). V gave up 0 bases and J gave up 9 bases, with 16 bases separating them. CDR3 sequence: CASSLDLRDGATIYF. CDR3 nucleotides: TGTGCCAGCAGCTTGGATCTCAGGGACGGGGCCACCATATATTTT.

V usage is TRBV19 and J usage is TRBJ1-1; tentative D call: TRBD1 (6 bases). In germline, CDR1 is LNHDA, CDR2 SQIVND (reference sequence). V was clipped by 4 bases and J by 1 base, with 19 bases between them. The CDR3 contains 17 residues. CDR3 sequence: CASSSSVGGRRNTEAFF. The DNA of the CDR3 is TGTGCCAGTAGTAGCTCCGTAGGGGGAAGGAGGAACACTGAAGCTTTCTTT.

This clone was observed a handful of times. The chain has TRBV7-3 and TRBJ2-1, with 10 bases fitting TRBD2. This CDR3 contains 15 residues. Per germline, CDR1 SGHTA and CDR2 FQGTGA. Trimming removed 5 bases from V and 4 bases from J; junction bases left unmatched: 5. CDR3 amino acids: CASSLRLAGYNEQFF. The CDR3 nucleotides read TGTGCCAGCAGCCTGAGACTAGCGGGTTACAATGAGCAGTTCTTC.

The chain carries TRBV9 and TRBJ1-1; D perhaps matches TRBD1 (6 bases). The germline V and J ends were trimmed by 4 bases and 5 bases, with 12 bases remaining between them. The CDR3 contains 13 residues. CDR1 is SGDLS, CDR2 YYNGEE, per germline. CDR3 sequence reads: CASSPDSRTEAFF. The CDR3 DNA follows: TGTGCCAGCAGCCCGGACAGCCGGACTGAAGCTTTCTTT.

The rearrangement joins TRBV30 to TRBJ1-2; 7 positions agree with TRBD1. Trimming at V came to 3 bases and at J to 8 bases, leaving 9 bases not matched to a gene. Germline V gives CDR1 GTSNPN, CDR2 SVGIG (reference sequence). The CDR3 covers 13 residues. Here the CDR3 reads CAWRAGGSRGYTF. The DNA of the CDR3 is TGTGCCTGGAGAGCAGGGGGGTCGAGGGGCTACACCTTC.

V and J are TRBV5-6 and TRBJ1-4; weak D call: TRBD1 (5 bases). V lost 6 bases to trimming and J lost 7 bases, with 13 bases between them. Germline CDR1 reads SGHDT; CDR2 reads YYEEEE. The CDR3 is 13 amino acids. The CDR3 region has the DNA TGTGCCAGCACCCGGATGGGGGGTGAAAAACTGTTTTTT. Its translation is CASTRMGGEKLFF.

CDR3: CASSLSARQETQYF. In DNA, the CDR3 is TGTGCCAGCAGCTTGAGCGCTCGCCAAGAGACCCAGTACTTC. V usage is TRBV5-4 and J usage is TRBJ2-5; D gene ambiguous. Germline CDR1 is SGHNT and CDR2 is YYREEE (reference sequence). The V end was cut by 1 base, the J end by 1 base, with 8 bases between. The CDR3 is 14 amino acids.

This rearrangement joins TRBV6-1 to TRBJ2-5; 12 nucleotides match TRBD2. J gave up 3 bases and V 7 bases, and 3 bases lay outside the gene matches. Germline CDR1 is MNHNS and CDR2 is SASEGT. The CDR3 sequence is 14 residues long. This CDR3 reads CASIGLAGKETQYF. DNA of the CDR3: TGTGCCAGCATAGGACTAGCGGGGAAAGAGACCCAGTACTTC.

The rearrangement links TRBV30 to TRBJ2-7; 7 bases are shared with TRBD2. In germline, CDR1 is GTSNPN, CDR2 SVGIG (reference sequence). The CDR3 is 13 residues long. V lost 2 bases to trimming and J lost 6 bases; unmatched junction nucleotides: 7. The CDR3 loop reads CAWSSRPGGEQYF. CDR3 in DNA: TGTGCCTGGAGTTCGCGCCCGGGAGGCGAGCAGTACTTC.

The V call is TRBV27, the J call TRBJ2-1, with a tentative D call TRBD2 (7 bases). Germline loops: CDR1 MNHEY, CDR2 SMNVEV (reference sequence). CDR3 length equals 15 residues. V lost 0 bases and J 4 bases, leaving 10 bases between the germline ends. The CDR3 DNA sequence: TGTGCCAGCAGTTTATCGGGGGGGCCGTACAATGAGCAGTTCTTC. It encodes CASSLSGGPYNEQFF.

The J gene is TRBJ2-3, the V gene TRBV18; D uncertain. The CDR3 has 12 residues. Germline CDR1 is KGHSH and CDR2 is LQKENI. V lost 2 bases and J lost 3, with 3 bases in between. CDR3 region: CASSPRTDTQYF. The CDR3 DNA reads TGTGCCAGCTCACCAAGGACAGATACGCAGTATTTT.

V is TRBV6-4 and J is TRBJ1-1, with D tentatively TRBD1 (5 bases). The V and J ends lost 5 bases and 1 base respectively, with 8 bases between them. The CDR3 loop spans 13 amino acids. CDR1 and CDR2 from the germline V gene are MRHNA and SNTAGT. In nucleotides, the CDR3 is TGTGCCAGCAGTTCGACAGAGAACACTGAAGCTTTCTTT. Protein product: CASSSTENTEAFF.

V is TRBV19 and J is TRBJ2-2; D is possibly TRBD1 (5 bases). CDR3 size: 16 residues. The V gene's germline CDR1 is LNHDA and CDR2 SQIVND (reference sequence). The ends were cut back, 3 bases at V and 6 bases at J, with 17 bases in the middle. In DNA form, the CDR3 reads TGTGCCAGTAGTATGTCGGGCAGGGAAAGGGCCGGGGAGCTGTTTTTT. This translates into CASSMSGRERAGELFF.

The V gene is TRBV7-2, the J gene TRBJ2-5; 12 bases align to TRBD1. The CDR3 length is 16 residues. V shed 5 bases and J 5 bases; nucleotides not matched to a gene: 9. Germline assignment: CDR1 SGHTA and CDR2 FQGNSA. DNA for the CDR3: TGTGCCAGCAGCCCCCTCCGGGACAGGGGGCACGAGACCCAGTACTTC. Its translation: CASSPLRDRGHETQYF.

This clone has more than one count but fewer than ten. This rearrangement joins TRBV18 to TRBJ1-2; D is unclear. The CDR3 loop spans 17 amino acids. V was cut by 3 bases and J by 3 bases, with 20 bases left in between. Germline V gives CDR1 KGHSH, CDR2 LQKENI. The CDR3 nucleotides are TGTGCCAGCTCACCCCTCCAGTCACAGAGAGGATACTATGGCTACACCTTC. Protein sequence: CASSPLQSQRGYYGYTF.